This T cell receptor (beta chain) was captured in a study of beta chain features in type 1 diabetes. Study details: Across all samples, over 85 million sorted cells were examined.

Germline V gene data show CDR1 as SGHTA and CDR2 as FQGTGA. Losses at the gene ends were 5 bases for V and 6 bases for J; bases not matched to a gene: 18. This CDR3 contains 18 residues. Averaging roughly 120 mL, one heparinised blood draw was given by each donor. As every portion of the isolated RNA was reverse transcribed, the sequencing read expressed TCRB transcripts. TCRdb's table, derived via immunoSEQ multiplex PCR, lists solely in-frame clones and lacks some. Seen here are roughly 450,000 clones, approximately 10% observed once, and the top ten hold approximately 0.045%. This chain connects TRBV7-3 to TRBJ2-1, with TRBD2 matching over 8 bases. Material: naive CD4+ T cells from blood. The sequence came from a young woman in good health. The CDR3 spells CASSPRPLSRGGLNEQFF. CDR3 bases: TGTGCCAGCAGCCCCCGTCCACTATCCCGGGGGGGTCTCAATGAGCAGTTCTTC.